The clone carrying this T cell receptor (beta chain) was seen just once. The V and J ends lost 3 bases and 0 bases respectively, with 9 bases between them. Germline CDR1 and CDR2: SEHNR and FQNEAQ (reference sequence). CDR3 size: 15 residues. The sample belongs to a study of T cell responses to AZD1222 COVID-19 vaccine. Overall study: Second-dose recipients at about 4 or about 12 weeks were treated as one pooled group.

Clones were read by immunoSEQ multiplex PCR, and TCRdb kept only the in-frame ones, dropping some. The sample records under 200,000 clones, 80% to 95% being singletons. The starting material was peripheral blood, obtained on day 0 of AZD1222 vaccination. The receptor's source is an adult in good health. This chain joins TRBV7-9 and TRBJ2-1; the D is unclear. The CDR3 reads CASSFERTSYNEQFF. CDR3 coding DNA: TGTGCCAGCAGCTTCGAGCGTACCTCCTACAATGAGCAGTTCTTC.